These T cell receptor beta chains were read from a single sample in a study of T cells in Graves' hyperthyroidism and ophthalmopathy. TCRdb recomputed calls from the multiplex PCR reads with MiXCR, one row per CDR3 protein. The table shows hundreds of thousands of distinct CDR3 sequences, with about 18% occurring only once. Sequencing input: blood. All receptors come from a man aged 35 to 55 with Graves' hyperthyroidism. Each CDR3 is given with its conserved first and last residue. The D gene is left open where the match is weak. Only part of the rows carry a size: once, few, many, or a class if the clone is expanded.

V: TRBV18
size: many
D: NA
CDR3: CASSATAYTGELFF

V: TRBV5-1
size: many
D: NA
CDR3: CASSWTDSKETQYF

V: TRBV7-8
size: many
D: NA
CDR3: CASSLVTRVPTDTQYF

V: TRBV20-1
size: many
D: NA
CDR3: CRPRGLNVSYNEQFF

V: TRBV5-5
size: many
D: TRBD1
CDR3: CASSITGGAQPQHF

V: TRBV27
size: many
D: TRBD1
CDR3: CASSLLSGTVYEQYF

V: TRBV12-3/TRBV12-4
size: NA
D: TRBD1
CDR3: CASRILQGRVLSGANVLTF

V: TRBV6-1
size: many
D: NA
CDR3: CASESKWWDDSNQPQHF

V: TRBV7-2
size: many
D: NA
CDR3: CASSLRRAEGEQYF

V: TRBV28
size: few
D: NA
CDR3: CATGGGSGTDTQYF